These 3 T cell receptor beta chains were all obtained from the same sample, sequenced in a study of blood T cell repertoires in COVID-19. Sequenced by immunoSEQ multiplex PCR; TCRdb stores in-frame clones only, minus some. Of hundreds of thousands of clones detected, nearly 90% appear once; the ten largest clones hold less than 3.5%. Sequenced sample: PBMCs or T cells enriched from blood (not recorded which). The receptors originated from a woman in her fifties or sixties who had been exposed to COVID-19.

The chain carries TRBV6-4 and TRBJ1-1; D is possibly TRBD1 (5 bases). Germline V gene data show CDR1 as MRHNA and CDR2 as SNTAGT. This CDR3 has 13 amino acids. Trimming stripped 4 bases from V and 8 bases from J, with 14 bases between. CDR3 amino acids: CASSATGMGEAFF. CDR3 DNA: TGTGCCAGCAGTGCCACAGGTATGGGAGAAGCTTTCTTT.

The chain links TRBV29-1 to TRBJ1-1; perhaps TRBD1 as D (5 bases). This CDR3 spans 14 amino acids. Between the trimmed V and J ends, which lost 7 bases and 5 bases, there was a span of 20 bases. From germline, CDR1 is SQVTM and CDR2 ANQGSEA. The CDR3 loop reads CSAATPGVSTEAFF. The CDR3 region has the DNA TGCAGCGCTGCAACCCCGGGGGTCTCGACTGAAGCTTTCTTT.

The chain recombines TRBV5-5 with TRBJ1-2; D is perhaps TRBD1 (6 bases). There are 13 residues in the CDR3. Germline CDR1 and CDR2: SGHKS and YYEKEE (reference sequence). The V end was cut by 4 bases, the J end by 5 bases, with 12 bases between. In DNA, the CDR3 is TGTGCCAGCAGCCCAGGGGTTGGATATGGCTACACCTTC. It is translated as CASSPGVGYGYTF.